This T cell receptor beta chain came from a study of blood T cell repertoires in COVID-19. At the level of the study: Italy, Spain and the United States were the sources of the convalescent and acute COVID-19 samples. Sample material is recorded as cDNA or gDNA derived from T cells, B-cell-depleted T cells, or PBMCs.

About this clone: The same CDR3 can be traced to other DNA sequences in this sample.

V lost 0 bases, J lost 0 bases, and 4 bases lay in between. The CDR3 length is 13 residues. Germline CDR1 SGDLS, CDR2 YYNGEE. Participants' reported clinical history set cohort assignment. The study counted Cohort 3 donors as recovered given two negative PCRs, clearance, or symptom resolution. Profiling relied on immunoSEQ multiplex PCR, and the TCRdb table lists in-frame clones only, not all of them. The table has about 330,000 clones, 75% to 90% seen once; the top ten hold 5%. The source of this sequence is a young man who had recovered from COVID-19. The sequencing input was PBMCs or T cells enriched from blood (not recorded which). The V call is TRBV9, the J call TRBJ2-7; D is undetermined. The CDR3 sequence: CASSVGSSYEQYF. The CDR3 DNA is TGTGCCAGCAGCGTAGGCAGCTCCTACGAGCAGTACTTC.